Included here is one T cell receptor (beta chain) sequence, with context. Its target is unknown. The data originate from a study of T cell repertoires in cytomegalovirus infection. The wider study: Selected CMV epitopes included recently identified HLA-C-restricted ones as well as well-studied HLA-B-restricted ones. Based on public TCR beta signatures, there were indications of CMV infection and of a matching HLA type.

In TCRdb, the reads were re-called with MiXCR into one record per CDR3 protein. The sample includes approximately 100,000 distinct CDR3 sequences, roughly 39% of them seen just once. CDR1 is MGHRA and CDR2 is YSYEKL in the germline V gene. V lost 0 bases, J lost 0 bases, and 18 bases lay in between. CDR3 size: 20 residues. Material: CD8+ T cells from cultured PBMCs, obtained from culture after CMV antigen stimulation. The chain is built from TRBV4-1 and TRBJ2-6, with D possibly TRBD1 on 5 matching bases. This clonotype originated in a human donor in good health (CMV status not recorded). Some clones in this sample may be carry-over from other donors' samples. The CDR3 DNA follows: TGCGCCAGCAGCCAAGACCCTGTGACAGTCCCGGCCTCTGGGGCCAACGTCCTGACTTTC. This codes for CASSQDPVTVPASGANVLTF.